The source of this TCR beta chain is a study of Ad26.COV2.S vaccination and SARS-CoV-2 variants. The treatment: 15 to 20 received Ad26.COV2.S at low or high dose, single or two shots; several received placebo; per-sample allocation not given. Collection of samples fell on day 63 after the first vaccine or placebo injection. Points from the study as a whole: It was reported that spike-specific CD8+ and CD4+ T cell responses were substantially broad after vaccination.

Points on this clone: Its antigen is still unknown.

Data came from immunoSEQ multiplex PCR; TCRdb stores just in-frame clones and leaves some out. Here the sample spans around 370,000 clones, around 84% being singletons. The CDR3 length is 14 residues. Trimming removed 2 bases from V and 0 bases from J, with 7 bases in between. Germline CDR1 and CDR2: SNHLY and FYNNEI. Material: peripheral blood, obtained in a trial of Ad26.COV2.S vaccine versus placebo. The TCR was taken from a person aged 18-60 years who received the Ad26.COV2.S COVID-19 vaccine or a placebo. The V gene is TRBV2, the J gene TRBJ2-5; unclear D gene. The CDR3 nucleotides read TGTGCCAGCAGTGAAATGGAGAACCAAGAGACCCAGTACTTC. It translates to CASSEMENQETQYF. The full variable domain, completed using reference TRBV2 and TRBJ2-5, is EPEVTQTPSHQVTQMGQEVILRCVPISNHLYFYWYRQILGQKVEFLVSFYNNEISEKSEIFDDQFSVERPDGSNFTLKIRSTKLEDSAMYFCASSEMENQETQYFGPGTRLLVL.